The rows below give T cell receptor beta chains drawn from one sample of a study of T cell repertoires in ileal Crohn's disease. Clones were read by immunoSEQ multiplex PCR, and TCRdb kept only the in-frame ones, dropping some. The data hold more than 11,000 clones, with around two thirds observed a single time. Sequenced sample: ileal tissue. The receptors come from an adult with Crohn's disease. The CDR3 runs from the conserved cysteine through the conserved F or W. D genes are given only for firm matches. Clone size is stated in some rows and not others, as once, few, many or a class when expanded.

D gene,clone size,J gene,V gene,CDR3 protein,CDR3 DNA
-,-,TRBJ1-3,TRBV7-9,CASSLGSIGNTIYF,TGTGCCAGCAGCTTGGGTAGTATCGGAAACACCATATATTTT
TRBD2,-,TRBJ2-7,TRBV6-6,CASSYLAGGLGQYF,TGTGCCAGCAGTTACCTAGCGGGGGGGCTCGGGCAGTACTTC
-,-,TRBJ1-2,TRBV5-1,CAPWWGGYTF,TGCGCCCCGTGGTGGGGTGGCTACACCTTC
-,-,TRBJ2-7,TRBV5-4,CASSLMPGTDYEQYF,TGTGCCAGCAGCTTGATGCCGGGGACCGACTACGAGCAGTACTTC
TRBD1,once,TRBJ2-7,TRBV19,CASSGRDRLHEQYF,TGTGCCAGTAGTGGCCGGGACAGGCTTCACGAGCAGTACTTC
TRBD2,-,TRBJ2-2,TRBV29-1,CSVGEGGSSPGELFF,TGCAGCGTGGGGGAGGGAGGGAGTTCACCGGGGGAGCTGTTTTTT
TRBD1,-,TRBJ1-3,TRBV5-1,CASSGGQGPLSGNTIYF,TGCGCCAGCAGCGGCGGACAGGGGCCCCTCTCTGGAAACACCATATATTTT
TRBD2,-,TRBJ2-3,TRBV5-1,CASSLTSGGADTQYF,TGCGCCAGCAGCTTGACTAGCGGGGGGGCCGATACGCAGTATTTT
-,-,TRBJ1-1,TRBV29-1,CSVEPAAAFF,TGCAGCGTTGAACCGGCAGCAGCTTTCTTT
TRBD1,-,TRBJ1-5,TRBV5-1,CASSSGQGDKGHSNQPQHF,TGCGCCAGCAGCTCCGGACAGGGGGATAAGGGGCATAGCAATCAGCCCCAGCATTTT